One and the same sample provided the 7 T cell receptor beta chains below, sequenced in a study of T cells in Graves' hyperthyroidism and ophthalmopathy. Authors of the study amplified TCR beta CDR3 regions from RNA transcripts. First-round RT-PCR targeting the TCR CDR3 was performed with the HTBI primer set. TCRdb reanalysed the multiplex PCR reads using MiXCR and keeps one entry per CDR3 protein. The repertoire includes under 350,000 distinct CDR3 sequences, roughly 21% of them detected once, and around half sits in the top ten. The specimen sequenced was blood. The receptors derive from a woman aged 50 to 65 with Graves' hyperthyroidism.

This clonotype turned up a few times. The chain links TRBV7-2 to TRBJ2-7, with TRBD2 as a possible D gene (6 bases). The V gene lost 4 bases and the J gene lost 3 bases, with 16 bases spanning the gap. Per germline, CDR1 SGHTA and CDR2 FQGNSA. The length of the CDR3 is 15 residues. In nucleotides, the CDR3 is TGTGCCAGCAGCTCCGGGAGAGGGCCGAGCTACGAGCAGTACTTC. Translation: CASSSGRGPSYEQYF.

V gene TRBV6-4 combines with J gene TRBJ2-7; 7 positions match TRBD1. With 7 bases clipped from V and 5 bases from J, the junction kept 5 bases outside the gene matches. The V gene's germline CDR1 is MRHNA and CDR2 SNTAGT. CDR3 length: 12 residues. The CDR3 region has the DNA TGTGCCAGCAAGACAGGGAGCAACGAGCAGTACTTC. Residues: CASKTGSNEQYF.

This clonotype was counted ten times or more. The rearrangement links TRBV7-3 to TRBJ2-1; maybe TRBD2 (7 bases). Germline-derived CDR1 and CDR2 are SGHTA and FQGTGA. The CDR3 totals 14 residues. The V end lost 3 bases, the J end lost 5 bases, and 11 bases lay between the germline ends. CDR3 region: CASSFGGRDNEQFF. The CDR3, as DNA: TGTGCCAGCAGCTTCGGGGGGCGGGACAATGAGCAGTTCTTC. Complete variable domain (other parts from reference TRBV7-3 and TRBJ2-1): GAGVSQTPSNKVTEKGKYVELRCDPISGHTALYWYRQSLGQGPEFLIYFQGTGAADDSGLPNDRFFAVRPEGSVSTLKIQRTERGDSAVYLCASSFGGRDNEQFFGPGTRLTVL.

In the case of this clonotype: With a much larger clone just one base away, this may be a read error. This chain's CDR3 is CVSSYSWDSQETQYF. For the CDR3, the DNA is TGTGTCAGCAGTTACTCGTGGGATTCCCAAGAGACCCAGTACTTC. The V gene is TRBV6-5, the J gene TRBJ2-5; D gene uncertain. Germline CDR1 reads MNHEY; CDR2 reads SVGAGI. This CDR3 region has 15 residues.

This clonotype was seen at least ten times. This chain joins TRBV20-1 and TRBJ2-1, with a weak D call TRBD2 (6 bases). The CDR3 spans 13 residues. Germline CDR1 DFQATT, CDR2 SNEGSKA (reference sequence). Trimming shortened V by 3 bases and J by 4 bases, and 10 bases separated the two germline ends. CDR3 loop: CSASSAGYNEQFF. CDR3 DNA sequence: TGCAGTGCTAGCAGTGCGGGGTACAATGAGCAGTTCTTC.

The rearrangement uses TRBV20-1 and TRBJ2-1; D not resolved. The CDR3 loop spans 13 amino acids. Germline V gene data show CDR1 as DFQATT and CDR2 as SNEGSKA (reference sequence). The germline V and J ends were trimmed by 4 bases and 5 bases, with 12 bases remaining between them. CDR3 DNA: TGCAGTGCTACCCCGAGACTTCACAATGAGCAGTTCTTC. Protein product: CSATPRLHNEQFF.

This clonotype was seen only a few times. J is TRBJ2-3 and V is TRBV6-1, with 7 nucleotides matching TRBD2. With 6 bases clipped from V and 0 bases from J, the junction kept 6 bases outside the gene matches. CDR3 length: 15 amino acids. Germline assignment: CDR1 MNHNS and CDR2 SASEGT. The CDR3 protein is CASRRAGASTDTQYF. Here the CDR3 DNA reads TGTGCCAGCAGAAGGGCGGGAGCTAGCACAGATACGCAGTATTTT.